This T cell receptor beta chain is from a study of regulatory T cells in long-lasting Graves disease. The study's findings and limits: Persistent cases of Graves' showed reduced TCR diversity relative to newly diagnosed patients.

In its sample, this clonotype was seen a few times. Its antigen remains unknown. V lost 5 bases, J lost 1 base, and 17 bases stayed unmatched. This CDR3 contains 19 residues. Germline loops: CDR1 SGHNT, CDR2 YENEEA. In building TCR beta libraries, iRepertoire HTBI primers were used together with Arm-PCR of CDR3 regions. TCRdb fed the multiplex PCR reads into MiXCR, producing one record per CDR3 protein. Here the sample spans some 490,000 distinct CDR3 sequences, around 12% being singletons. Specified time point: newly diagnosed GD, antithyroid drugs for less than 3 months. Extracted RNA from PBMCs served as the source of the TCR library. This sample also belongs to another study, concerning T cells in Graves' hyperthyroidism and ophthalmopathy. Per that study: Researchers ran a first-round RT-PCR on the TCR CDR3 using the HTBI primer set. Ophthalmopathy was separated from stable hyperthyroidism by a 13 V-J model.

The TCR comes from a woman aged 25-40 years with Graves disease. V gene TRBV11-3 combines with J gene TRBJ2-3; 8 bases line up with TRBD2. The specimen was peripheral blood mononuclear cells (PBMCs), collected at new diagnosis, from a patient treated with antithyroid drugs. CDR3 DNA sequence: TGTGCCAGCAGCCCCCTCAGAGCGGGAGCGCCACTACGCACAGATACGCAGTATTTT. Its protein product is CASSPLRAGAPLRTDTQYF.